A selection of T cell receptor beta chains follows, all from one sample in a study of cytotoxic CD8 clonotypes in ibrutinib-treated CLL. Data came from immunoSEQ multiplex PCR; TCRdb stores just in-frame clones and leaves some out. The top ten clones hold approximately 3.1% of a sample with some 70,000 clones, less than 95% of them seen once. Material: PBMCs, obtained after 12 months of ibrutinib treatment. Receptors originate from a human donor with chronic lymphocytic leukemia. The CDR3 runs from the conserved cysteine through the conserved F or W. The D gene is left open where the match is weak. Only some rows state a clone size, as once, few, many or a class for expanded clones.

v_gene,d_gene,abundance,j_gene,CDR3aa,CDR3nt
TRBV11-2,.,few,TRBJ2-7,CASSSSHRDTSSYEQYF,TGTGCCAGCAGCTCCTCACACCGGGACACGTCCTCCTACGAGCAGTACTTC
TRBV7-9,.,.,TRBJ2-2,CASSRSNRRTGELFF,TGTGCCAGCAGCCGGTCGAACCGGCGTACCGGGGAGCTGTTTTTT
TRBV10-1,.,.,TRBJ2-3,CASSPGATYSITHTQYF,TGCGCCAGCAGCCCCGGGGCGACGTATTCGATAACTCATACGCAGTATTTT
TRBV5-5,.,.,TRBJ1-1,CASSRLEGRVTEAFF,TGTGCCAGCAGCCGGCTGGAGGGGAGGGTCACTGAAGCTTTCTTT
TRBV5-1,.,.,TRBJ2-5,CASSLVATIQETQYF,TGCGCCAGCAGCTTGGTGGCGACTATCCAAGAGACCCAGTACTTC
TRBV29-1,.,.,TRBJ2-3,CSVEGGTTWLTDTQYF,TGCAGCGTTGAAGGTGGGACAACGTGGTTGACAGATACGCAGTATTTT
TRBV7-6,TRBD1,.,TRBJ2-7,CASSFLARGSDEQYF,TGTGCCAGCAGCTTTCTCGCCAGGGGGTCGGACGAGCAGTACTTC
TRBV7-6,.,.,TRBJ2-5,CASSLVLKETQYF,TGTGCCAGCAGCTTAGTACTAAAAGAGACCCAGTACTTC
TRBV11-3,TRBD2,.,TRBJ2-3,CASSLGSGRAADTQYF,TGTGCCAGCAGCTTAGGGAGCGGGAGGGCCGCAGATACGCAGTATTTT
TRBV5-3,.,.,TRBJ2-1,CARSLVCEGYNEQFF,TGTGCCAGAAGCCTCGTGTGTGAGGGATATAATGAGCAGTTCTTC
TRBV5-6,.,.,TRBJ2-1,CASIYGAGSTGTYNEQFF,TGTGCCAGCATCTACGGTGCTGGGTCGACGGGAACCTACAATGAGCAGTTCTTC
TRBV7-9,.,.,TRBJ2-7,CASSAQDSSYEQYF,TGTGCCAGCAGCGCCCAAGACAGCTCCTACGAGCAGTACTTC
TRBV27,TRBD2,.,TRBJ2-3,CASSLRTSGADTQYF,TGTGCCAGCAGTCTTCGGACTAGCGGAGCAGATACGCAGTATTTT
TRBV27,.,few,TRBJ2-7,CASTDYPGYEQYF,TGTGCCAGCACCGATTATCCGGGATACGAGCAGTACTTC
TRBV9,.,.,TRBJ2-6,CASSVAYGHSGANVLTF,TGTGCCAGCAGCGTAGCTTACGGACACTCTGGGGCCAACGTCCTGACTTTC
TRBV18,TRBD1,.,TRBJ2-7,CASSPGGLVEQYF,TGTGCCAGCTCCCCAGGGGGCCTCGTCGAGCAGTACTTC
TRBV11-3,TRBD1,.,TRBJ1-5,CASSSTGTVNQPQHF,TGTGCCAGCAGCTCGACCGGGACAGTCAATCAGCCCCAGCATTTT
TRBV19,TRBD1,.,TRBJ1-5,CASSTAGTENQPQHF,TGTGCCAGTAGTACTGCCGGGACAGAAAATCAGCCCCAGCATTTT